This TCR beta chain was sequenced for a study of T-cell reconstitution after alpha-beta-depleted transplantation in children (dated by TCRdb to about 2016). With respect to the entire study: The study quantitatively tracked T-cell immune reconstitution after TCRalphabeta/CD19-depleted allogeneic hematopoietic cell transplantation in children using TCR repertoire profiling.

This clonotype was recorded many times. No antigen is known for it. No much larger clone exists at a distance of one base, and base qualities are not known. Library prep was done by PCR. TCRdb records Illumina HiSeq 2500 as the sequencer. TCR libraries were prepared with molecular barcoding, using unique molecular identifiers to normalize TCRbeta repertoire quantification. In TCRdb, the public reads were trimmed at Q25 with fastp and aligned with MiXCR, with productive beta chains retained. One record per CDR3 amino acid sequence lists the most common genes and DNA. The sample table holds some 530,000 distinct CDR3 sequences, of which around 12% were seen once. Jointly, the top ten make up around 6% of the sample. The CDR3, from cysteine to phenylalanine, totals 16 residues. The CDR3 DNA has 48 bases and is translated from base 1. CDR1 and CDR2 were assigned from the germline V gene as MNHEY and SVGAGI. At the junction V is shortened by 2 bases and J by 6 bases; bases outside the gene matches: 10.

Sample: PBMCs from the stem cell graft donor, taken from the stem cell graft. The chain is encoded by TRBV6-5 joined to TRBJ1-2; TRBD1 matches 9 bases in the middle. The sequence was collected from a human donor who donated a stem cell graft to a child with combined immunodeficiency. The nucleotides read TGTGCCAGCAGTTACACCCGGGACAGGGAAGGAAATGGCTACACCTTC. This is translated as CASSYTRDREGNGYTF.